This T cell receptor beta chain is from a study of cytomegalovirus exposure and HLA in healthy donors. This clone was observed at least ten times. With 60 Vbeta and 13 Jbeta primers, the PCR was carried out. TCRdb's copy holds only in-frame clones and misses some; the assay was immunoSEQ multiplex PCR. The sample lists about 180,000 clones, 70% to 80% occurring once. The material sequenced was PBMCs. The sequence was obtained from a young man in good health and CMV-seronegative.

The DNA for the CDR3 is TGTGCCAGCAGTGAATGGGGTTCAGCGGGAGCCTACGAGCAGTACTTC. Protein product: CASSEWGSAGAYEQYF. The J gene is TRBJ2-7, the V gene TRBV25-1; 8 bases fit TRBD2. Germline CDR1 reads MGHDK; CDR2 reads SYGVNS. CDR3 length: 16 amino acids. Unmatched junction bases numbered 7, after V lost 1 base and J lost 2 bases.